Described below is a single TCR beta chain sequence and its context. The antigen is unknown. The time point: baseline, week 1 (first vaccination visit). Stated treatment: pre-vaccination baseline after standard-of-care therapy. These data originate in a study of a mutant IDH1 vaccine in newly diagnosed glioma. On the study more broadly: Among treated patients, about 60% were male and around 40% female, and mean age was around 40 years. Most patients had radiochemotherapy with temozolomide before enrollment; others had one alone.

V gave up 3 bases and J gave up 1 base, with 15 bases separating them. CDR1 is KGHSH, CDR2 LQKENI, per germline. The CDR3 covers 17 residues. General study results and limits: The occurrence of vaccine-induced immune responses was seen in around 92% of patients. Changes in top peripheral clonotypes did not appear linked to pseudoprogression.

Sequenced by immunoSEQ multiplex PCR; TCRdb stores in-frame clones only, minus some. The data show around 100,000 clones, about 80% seen once. The sample was PBMCs, taken from a glioma patient treated with radiotherapy, temozolomide or both. The sequence came from a middle-aged man with glioma. Some clones in this sample may be carry-over from other donors' samples. This chain connects TRBV18 to TRBJ2-2; TRBD2 might be the D (6 bases). CDR3 nucleotide sequence: TGTGCCAGCTCACCGACAAAGGGCGGGAAGAACACCGGGGAGCTGTTTTTT. Amino acid sequence: CASSPTKGGKNTGELFF.